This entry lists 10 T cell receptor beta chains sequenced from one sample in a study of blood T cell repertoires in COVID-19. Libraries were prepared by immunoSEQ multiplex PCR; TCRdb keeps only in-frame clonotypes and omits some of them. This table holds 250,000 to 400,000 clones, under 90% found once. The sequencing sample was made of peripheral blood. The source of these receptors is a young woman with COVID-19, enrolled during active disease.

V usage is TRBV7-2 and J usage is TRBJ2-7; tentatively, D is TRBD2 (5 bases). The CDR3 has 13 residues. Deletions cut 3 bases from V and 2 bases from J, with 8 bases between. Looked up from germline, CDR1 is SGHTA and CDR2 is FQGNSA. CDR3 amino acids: CASSFRGTYEQYF. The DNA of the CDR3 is TGTGCCAGCAGCTTCAGAGGGACCTACGAGCAGTACTTC.

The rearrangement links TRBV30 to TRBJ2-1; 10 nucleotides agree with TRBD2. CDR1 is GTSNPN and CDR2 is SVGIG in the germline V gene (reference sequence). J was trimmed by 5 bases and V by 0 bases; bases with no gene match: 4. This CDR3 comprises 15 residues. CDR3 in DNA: TGTGCCTGGAGTGTTGGACTAGCGGCCAACAATGAGCAGTTCTTC. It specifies CAWSVGLAANNEQFF.

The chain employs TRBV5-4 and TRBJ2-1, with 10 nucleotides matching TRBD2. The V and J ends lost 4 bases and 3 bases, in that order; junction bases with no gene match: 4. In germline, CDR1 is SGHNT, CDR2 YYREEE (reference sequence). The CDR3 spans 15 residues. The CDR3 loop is CASSPRTSGYNEQFF. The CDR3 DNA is TGTGCCAGCAGCCCCAGGACTAGCGGCTACAATGAGCAGTTCTTC.

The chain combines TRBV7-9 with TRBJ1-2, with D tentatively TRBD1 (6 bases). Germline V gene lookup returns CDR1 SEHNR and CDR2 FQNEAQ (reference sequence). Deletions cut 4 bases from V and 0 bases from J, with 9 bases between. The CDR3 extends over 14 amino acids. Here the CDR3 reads CASSSQGTNYGYTF. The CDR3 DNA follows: TGTGCCAGCAGCTCACAGGGAACTAACTATGGCTACACCTTC. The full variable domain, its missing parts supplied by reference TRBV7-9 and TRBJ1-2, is DTGVSQNPRHKITKRGQNVTFRCDPISEHNRLYWYRQTLGQGPEFLTYFQNEAQLEKSRLLSDRFSAERPKGSFSTLEIQRTEQGDSAMYLCASSSQGTNYGYTFGSGTRLTVV.

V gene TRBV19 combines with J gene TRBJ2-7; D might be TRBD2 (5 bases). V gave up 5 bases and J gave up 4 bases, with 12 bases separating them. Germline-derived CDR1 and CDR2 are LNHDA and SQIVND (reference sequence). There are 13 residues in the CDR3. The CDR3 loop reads CASSAGLGYEQYF. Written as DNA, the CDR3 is TGTGCCAGTAGTGCGGGCCTTGGGTACGAGCAGTACTTC.

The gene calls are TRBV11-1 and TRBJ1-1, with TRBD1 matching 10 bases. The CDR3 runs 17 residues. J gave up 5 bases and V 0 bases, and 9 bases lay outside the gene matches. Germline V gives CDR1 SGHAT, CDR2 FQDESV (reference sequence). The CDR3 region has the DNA TGTGCCAGCAGCTTAGCTTACCCCGGGACAGGGGAAACTGAAGCTTTCTTT. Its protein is CASSLAYPGTGETEAFF.

This chain's CDR3 is CASSLDRGGTDTQYF. CDR3 sequence (DNA): TGCGCCAGCAGTCTCGACAGGGGGGGAACAGATACGCAGTATTTT. The chain carries TRBV4-1 and TRBJ2-3; 9 bases match TRBD1. The germline V gene encodes CDR1 MGHRA and CDR2 YSYEKL. The CDR3 runs 15 residues. The V gene end was trimmed by 6 bases and the J gene end by 3 bases; junction bases not matched to a gene: 7.

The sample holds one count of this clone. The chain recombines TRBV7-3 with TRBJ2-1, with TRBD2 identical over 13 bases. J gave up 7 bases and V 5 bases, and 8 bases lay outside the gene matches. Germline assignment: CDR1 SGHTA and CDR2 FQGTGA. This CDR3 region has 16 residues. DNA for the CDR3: TGTGCCAGCAGCCCCTATGGGACTAGCGGGAAGAATGAGCAGTTCTTC. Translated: CASSPYGTSGKNEQFF.

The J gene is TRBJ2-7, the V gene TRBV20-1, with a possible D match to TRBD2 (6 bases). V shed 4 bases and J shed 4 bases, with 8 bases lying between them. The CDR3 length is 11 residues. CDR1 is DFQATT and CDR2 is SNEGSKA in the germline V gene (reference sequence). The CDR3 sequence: CSAMGGYEQYF. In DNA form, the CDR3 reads TGCAGTGCTATGGGGGGTTACGAGCAGTACTTC.

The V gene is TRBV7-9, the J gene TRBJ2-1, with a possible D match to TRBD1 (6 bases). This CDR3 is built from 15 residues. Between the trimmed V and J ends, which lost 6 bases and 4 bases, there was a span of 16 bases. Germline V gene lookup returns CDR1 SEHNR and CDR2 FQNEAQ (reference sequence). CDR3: CASRSQGPGYNEQFF. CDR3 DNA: TGTGCCAGCAGATCTCAGGGGCCGGGGTACAATGAGCAGTTCTTC.